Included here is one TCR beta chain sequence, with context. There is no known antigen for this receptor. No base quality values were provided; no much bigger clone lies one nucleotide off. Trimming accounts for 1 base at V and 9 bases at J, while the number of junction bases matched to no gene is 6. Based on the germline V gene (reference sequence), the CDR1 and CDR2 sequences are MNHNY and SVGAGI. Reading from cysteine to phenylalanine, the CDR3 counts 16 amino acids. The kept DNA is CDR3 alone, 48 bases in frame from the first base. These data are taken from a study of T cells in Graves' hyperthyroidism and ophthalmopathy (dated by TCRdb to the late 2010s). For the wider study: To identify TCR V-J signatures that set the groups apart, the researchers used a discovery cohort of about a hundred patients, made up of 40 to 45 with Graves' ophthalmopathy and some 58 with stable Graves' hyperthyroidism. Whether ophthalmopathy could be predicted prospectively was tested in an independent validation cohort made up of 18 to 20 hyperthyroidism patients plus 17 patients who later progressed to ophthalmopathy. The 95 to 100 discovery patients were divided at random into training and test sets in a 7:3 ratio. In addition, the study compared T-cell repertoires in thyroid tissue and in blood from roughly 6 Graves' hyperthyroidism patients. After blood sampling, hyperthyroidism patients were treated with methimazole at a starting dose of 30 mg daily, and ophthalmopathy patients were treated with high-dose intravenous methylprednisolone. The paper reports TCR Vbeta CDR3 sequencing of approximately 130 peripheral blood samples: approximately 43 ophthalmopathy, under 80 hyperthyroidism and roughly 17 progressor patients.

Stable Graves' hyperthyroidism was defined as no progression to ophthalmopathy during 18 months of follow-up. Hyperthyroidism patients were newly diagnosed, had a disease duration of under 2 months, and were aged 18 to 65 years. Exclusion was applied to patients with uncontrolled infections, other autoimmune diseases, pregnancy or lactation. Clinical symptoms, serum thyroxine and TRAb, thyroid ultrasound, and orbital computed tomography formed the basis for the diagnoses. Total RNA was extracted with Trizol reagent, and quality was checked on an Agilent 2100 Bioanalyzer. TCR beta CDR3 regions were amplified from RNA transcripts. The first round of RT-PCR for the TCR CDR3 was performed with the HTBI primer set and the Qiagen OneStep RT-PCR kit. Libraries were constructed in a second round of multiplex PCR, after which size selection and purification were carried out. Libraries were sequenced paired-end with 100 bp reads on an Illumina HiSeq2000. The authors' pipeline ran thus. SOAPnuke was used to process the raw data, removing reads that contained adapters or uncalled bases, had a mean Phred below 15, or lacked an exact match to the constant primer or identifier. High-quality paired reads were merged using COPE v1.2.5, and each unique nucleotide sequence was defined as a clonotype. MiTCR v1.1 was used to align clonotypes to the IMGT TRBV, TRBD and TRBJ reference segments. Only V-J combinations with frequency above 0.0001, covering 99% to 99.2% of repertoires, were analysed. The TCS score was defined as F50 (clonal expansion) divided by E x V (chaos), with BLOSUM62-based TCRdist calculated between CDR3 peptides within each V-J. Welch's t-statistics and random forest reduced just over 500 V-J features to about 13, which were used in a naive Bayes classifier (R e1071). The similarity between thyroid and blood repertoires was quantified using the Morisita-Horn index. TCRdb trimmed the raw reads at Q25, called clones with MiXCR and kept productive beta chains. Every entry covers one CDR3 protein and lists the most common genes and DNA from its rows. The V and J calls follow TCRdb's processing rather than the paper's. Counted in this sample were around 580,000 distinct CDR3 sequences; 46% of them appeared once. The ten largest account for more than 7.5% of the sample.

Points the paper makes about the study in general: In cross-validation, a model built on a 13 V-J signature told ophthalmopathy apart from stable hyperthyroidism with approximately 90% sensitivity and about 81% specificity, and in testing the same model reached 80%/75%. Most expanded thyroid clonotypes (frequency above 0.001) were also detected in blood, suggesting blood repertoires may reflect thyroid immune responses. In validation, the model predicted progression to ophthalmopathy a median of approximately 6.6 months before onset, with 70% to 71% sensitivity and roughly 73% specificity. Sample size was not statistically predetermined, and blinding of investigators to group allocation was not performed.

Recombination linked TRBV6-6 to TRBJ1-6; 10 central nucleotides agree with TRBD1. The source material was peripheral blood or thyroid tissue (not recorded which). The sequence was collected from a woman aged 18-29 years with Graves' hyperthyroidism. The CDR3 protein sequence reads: CASSYFGTGVASPLHF. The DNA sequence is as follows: TGTGCCAGCAGTTACTTCGGGACAGGGGTGGCTTCACCCCTCCACTTT.